One sample yielded the 12 T cell receptor beta chains listed below, sequenced in a study of T cell responses to AZD1222 COVID-19 vaccine. Some clones are missing from TCRdb's copy, which holds only in-frame ones; the method was immunoSEQ multiplex PCR. The repertoire holds around 35,000 clones, with around 84% as singletons. The sequencing used peripheral blood, collected 28 days after the second AZD1222 dose. The receptors originated from an adult who received the AZD1222 COVID-19 vaccine.

This chain links TRBV30 with TRBJ1-1; TRBD1 matches 8 bases. This CDR3 spans 11 amino acids. CDR1 is GTSNPN and CDR2 is SVGIG in the germline V gene (reference sequence). CDR3 amino acids: CADRVRTEAFF. As DNA, the CDR3 is TGTGCGGACAGGGTAAGGACTGAAGCTTTCTTT.

The gene calls are TRBV27 and TRBJ2-2; 9 bases line up with TRBD1. J was trimmed by 4 bases and V by 5 bases; bases with no gene match: 11. This CDR3 is 17 amino acids long. Germline V gives CDR1 MNHEY, CDR2 SMNVEV (reference sequence). CDR3 region: CASSPNPQGARTGELFF. The CDR3 nucleotides are TGTGCCAGCAGTCCCAACCCACAGGGGGCGCGCACCGGGGAGCTGTTTTTT.

The chain has TRBV19 and TRBJ1-1; possibly TRBD1 for D (5 bases). This CDR3 spans 12 amino acids. V lost 1 base to trimming and J lost 5 bases, with 5 bases between them. The germline V gene encodes CDR1 LNHDA and CDR2 SQIVND (reference sequence). CDR3 bases: TGTGCCAGTAGTATAGGACAGACTGAAGCTTTCTTT. This translates into CASSIGQTEAFF.

CDR3 loop: CASSPQAQGPSYEQYF. CDR3 DNA: TGTGCCAGTAGTCCTCAGGCACAGGGACCATCCTACGAGCAGTACTTC. The chain combines TRBV19 with TRBJ2-7, with a possible D match to TRBD1 (6 bases). The CDR3 is 16 amino acids. Germline CDR1 reads LNHDA; CDR2 reads SQIVND (reference sequence). V was shortened by 5 bases and J by 1 base, with 18 bases between the two germline ends.

The chain combines TRBV2 with TRBJ2-5; D gene unclear. The CDR3 runs 13 residues. V was cut by 7 bases and J by 5 bases, with 14 bases left in between. Germline V gives CDR1 SNHLY, CDR2 FYNNEI. CDR3 region: CASKRTETETQYF. The DNA for the CDR3 is TGTGCCAGCAAGAGAACAGAAACGGAGACCCAGTACTTC.

The genes are TRBV5-1 and TRBJ2-2; D not resolved. From germline, CDR1 is SGHRS and CDR2 YFSETQ. The CDR3 totals 14 residues. Deletions cut 4 bases from V and 6 bases from J, with 13 bases between. The CDR3 region has the DNA TGCGCCAGCAGCGGTGGCAGGTCCGCCGGGGAGCTGTTTTTT. Its translation: CASSGGRSAGELFF.

The J gene is TRBJ1-1, the V gene TRBV4-1; no definite D call. CDR3 size: 11 residues. Trimming took off 2 bases at V and 10 bases at J, with 8 bases between the two ends. Germline V CDR1 and CDR2: MGHRA, YSYEKL. CDR3 nucleotide sequence: TGCGCCAGCAGCCAATCCAGCGGAGCTTTCTTT. It yields the protein CASSQSSGAFF.

This clone was observed a single time. The chain joins TRBV5-5 to TRBJ1-3, with TRBD1 matching 7 bases. Germline values: CDR1 SGHKS, CDR2 YYEKEE (reference sequence). This CDR3 has 14 residues. V was pared by 0 bases and J by 7 bases, with 4 bases of the junction left unmatched. The chain's CDR3 is CASSLGQGRNTIYF. The DNA for the CDR3 is TGTGCCAGCAGCTTGGGACAGGGCAGGAACACCATATATTTT.

The rearrangement links TRBV11-2 to TRBJ2-7, with 8 bases aligning to TRBD1. CDR1 is SGHAT and CDR2 is FQNNGV in the germline V gene. The CDR3 consists of 16 residues. Trimming at V came to 3 bases and at J to 3 bases, leaving 10 bases not matched to a gene. CDR3: CASSFRRGTGVYEQYF. The CDR3 DNA follows: TGTGCCAGCAGCTTTCGACGCGGGACAGGCGTCTACGAGCAGTACTTC.

V and J are TRBV21-1 and TRBJ2-1; TRBD2 reflects the table's D call only, with no check against the DNA. TRBV21-1 is deemed a pseudogene. This CDR3 is built from 13 residues. CDR3 loop: CASSKSRAWEQFF. CDR3 bases: TGTGCCAGCAGCAAATCGCGGGCGTGGGAGCAGTTCTTC.

This rearrangement joins TRBV15 to TRBJ1-4; D gene uncertain. V gave up 6 bases and J gave up 5 bases, with 16 bases separating them. Germline V lookup: CDR1 LNHNV, CDR2 YYDKDF (reference sequence). There are 15 residues in the CDR3. This CDR3 reads CATREGTITNEKLFF. The CDR3 region has the DNA TGTGCCACCAGAGAGGGAACAATAACGAATGAAAAACTGTTTTTT.

V gene TRBV5-6 combines with J gene TRBJ1-2; TRBD1 matches at 8 bases. V was pared by 4 bases and J by 6 bases, with 11 bases of the junction left unmatched. The CDR3 is made up of 15 amino acids. The germline V gene encodes CDR1 SGHDT and CDR2 YYEEEE. The CDR3 region is CASSQSGGEEDGYTF. The CDR3 coding sequence is TGTGCCAGCAGCCAATCAGGGGGCGAGGAGGATGGCTACACCTTC.